This T cell receptor beta chain was sequenced for a study of cytomegalovirus exposure and HLA in healthy donors. This clone has more than one count but fewer than ten. Primers: 60 Vbeta forward and 13 Jbeta reverse. Measured with immunoSEQ multiplex PCR; TCRdb has only the in-frame clones, and not every one. This table has about 140,000 clones, roughly four fifths appearing once. Germline V lookup: CDR1 MGHRA, CDR2 YSYEKL. The length of the CDR3 is 15 residues. Deletions cut 1 base from V and 2 bases from J, with 11 bases between. The sequencing sample was made of PBMCs. V is TRBV4-1 and J is TRBJ2-5, with D tentatively TRBD2 (5 bases). This sequence originates from a human donor in good health. The CDR3 region has the DNA TGCGCCAGCAGCCAAGGTCTCCGGGGTCAAGAGACCCAGTACTTC. This gives the protein CASSQGLRGQETQYF.